Listed here is a single T cell receptor beta chain. Sequenced by immunoSEQ multiplex PCR; TCRdb stores in-frame clones only, minus some. The table includes approximately 2.4 million clones, 90% to 96% detected once. This sample is part of a study of shared clonotypes between healthy human individuals. Per the germline V gene, CDR1 is KGHSH and CDR2 is LQKENI. V lost 4 bases, J lost 2 bases, and 17 bases lay in between. The CDR3 totals 16 residues. This receptor was identified in a man younger than 35 in good health. The chain employs TRBV18 and TRBJ1-1, with D uncertain. Sequencing was done on a sample of naive CD4+ T cells sorted from blood. Documented subset: CD45RA+ positively selected. For the CDR3, the DNA is TGTGCCAGCTCACTGGTTTCGACTACGAGCAACACTGAAGCTTTCTTT. This sequence encodes CASSLVSTTSNTEAFF.